This entry concerns a single TCR beta chain. This sample was taken from a study of blood T cell repertoires in COVID-19. Measured with immunoSEQ multiplex PCR; TCRdb has only the in-frame clones, and not every one. The sample includes 350,000 or so clones, 80% to 90% of them seen just once. The CDR3 is 15 residues long. V lost 4 bases and J lost 4; bases outside the gene matches: 9. In germline, CDR1 is LNHDA, CDR2 SQIVND (reference sequence). The sequenced sample consisted of PBMCs or T cells enriched from blood (not recorded which). This sequence joins TRBV19 and TRBJ1-1; 7 positions match TRBD1. The TCR was taken from a woman in her thirties or forties with acute COVID-19. The CDR3 here is CASSTQIGGGTEAFF. The CDR3, as DNA: TGTGCCAGTAGTACCCAAATAGGGGGCGGCACTGAAGCTTTCTTT.